One and the same sample provided the 5 T cell receptor beta chains below, sequenced in a study of T-cell memory formation after mild COVID-19. A single record per CDR3 protein comes from TCRdb applying MiXCR to the 5' RACE reads. This table holds more than 100,000 distinct CDR3 sequences, over 15% found once. The sequenced sample consisted of PBMCs or a T cell subset sorted from them (not recorded which). These receptors were obtained from a man between 18 and 29 years old who had mild COVID-19 (a few samples of this study predate the infection). Cell type and time point are not known.

In nucleotides, the CDR3 is TGTGCCAGCAGTGAATGGGCAGCTGGCTACACCTTC. This sequence encodes CASSEWAAGYTF. The genes are TRBV2 and TRBJ1-2; D call uncertain. The ends were cut back, 2 bases at V and 7 bases at J, with 8 bases in the middle. The CDR3 loop spans 12 amino acids. Germline lookup yields CDR1 SNHLY and CDR2 FYNNEI.

Here the CDR3 DNA reads TGTGCCAGCAGCTTACAGGGGAGCTTCGACGAGCAGTACGTC. Protein: CASSLQGSFDEQYV. J is TRBJ2-7 and V is TRBV2; 7 bases are shared with TRBD1. Germline lookup yields CDR1 SNHLY and CDR2 FYNNEI. The junction had 10 bases not matched to a gene; V was cut back by 6 bases and J by 5 bases. This CDR3 is 14 amino acids long.

The V gene is TRBV20-1, the J gene TRBJ2-1; the match to TRBD2 covers 13 bases. The CDR3 has 14 residues. Germline CDR1 DFQATT, CDR2 SNEGSKA (reference sequence). Trimming removed 5 bases from V and 6 bases from J; junction bases left unmatched: 4. The CDR3 DNA is TGCAGTGCTGGACTAGCGGGGGCGACCAATGAGCAGTTCTTC. This codes for CSAGLAGATNEQFF.

Only a few counts were recorded for this clonotype. The chain combines TRBV18 with TRBJ2-7, with 7 bases identical to TRBD1. V was pared by 5 bases and J by 5 bases, with 6 bases of the junction left unmatched. CDR1 and CDR2 (germline): KGHSH, LQKENI. The CDR3 runs to 13 residues. Here the CDR3 reads CASSSGQENEQYF. Written as DNA, the CDR3 is TGTGCCAGCTCAAGTGGACAGGAGAACGAGCAGTACTTC.

This rearrangement joins TRBV5-1 to TRBJ2-3; 10 bases line up with TRBD1. V lost 0 bases and J lost 5; bases outside the gene matches: 3. Looked up from germline, CDR1 is SGHRS and CDR2 is YFSETQ. CDR3 length: 15 residues. CDR3 in amino acids: CASSLGQGARDTQYF. As DNA, the CDR3 is TGCGCCAGCAGCTTGGGACAGGGGGCGAGAGATACGCAGTATTTT. The complete variable domain, with remaining parts taken from reference TRBV5-1 and TRBJ2-3, reads KAGVTQTPRYLIKTRGQQVTLSCSPISGHRSVSWYQQTPGQGLQFLFEYFSETQRNKGNFPGRFSGRQFSNSRSEMNVSTLELGDSALYLCASSLGQGARDTQYFGPGTRLTVL.